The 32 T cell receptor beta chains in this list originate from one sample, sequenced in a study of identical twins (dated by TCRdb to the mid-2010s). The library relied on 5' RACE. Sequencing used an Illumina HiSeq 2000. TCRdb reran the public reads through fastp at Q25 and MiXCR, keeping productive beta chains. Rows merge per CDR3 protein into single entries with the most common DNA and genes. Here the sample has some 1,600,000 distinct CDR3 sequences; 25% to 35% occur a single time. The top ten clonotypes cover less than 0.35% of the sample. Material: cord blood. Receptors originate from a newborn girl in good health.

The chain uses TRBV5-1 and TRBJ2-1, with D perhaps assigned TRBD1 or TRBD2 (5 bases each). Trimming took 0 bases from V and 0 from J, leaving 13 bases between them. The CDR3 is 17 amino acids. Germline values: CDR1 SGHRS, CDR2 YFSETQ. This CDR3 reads CASSLEGSGSSYNEQFF. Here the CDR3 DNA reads TGCGCCAGCAGCTTGGAGGGGAGTGGAAGCTCCTACAATGAGCAGTTCTTC.

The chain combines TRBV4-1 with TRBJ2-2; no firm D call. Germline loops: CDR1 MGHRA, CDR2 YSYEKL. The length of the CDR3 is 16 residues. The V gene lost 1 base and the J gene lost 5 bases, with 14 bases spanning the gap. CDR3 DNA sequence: TGCGCCAGCAGCCAAGTCCCCTTGGCGCTGACCGGGGAGCTGTTTTTT. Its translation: CASSQVPLALTGELFF.

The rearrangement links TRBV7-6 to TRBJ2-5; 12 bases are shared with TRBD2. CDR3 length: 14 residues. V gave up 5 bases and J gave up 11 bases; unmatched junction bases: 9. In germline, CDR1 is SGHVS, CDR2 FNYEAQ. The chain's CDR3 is CASSQTSGGPQQYF. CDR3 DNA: TGTGCCAGCAGCCAAACTAGCGGGGGGCCCCAGCAGTACTTC. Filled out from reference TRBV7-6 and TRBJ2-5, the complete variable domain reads GAGVSQSPRYKVTKRGQDVALRCDPISGHVSLYWYRQALGQGPEFLTYFNYEAQQDKSGLPNDRFSAERPEGSISTLTIQRTEQRDSAMYRCASSQTSGGPQQYFGPGTRLLVL.

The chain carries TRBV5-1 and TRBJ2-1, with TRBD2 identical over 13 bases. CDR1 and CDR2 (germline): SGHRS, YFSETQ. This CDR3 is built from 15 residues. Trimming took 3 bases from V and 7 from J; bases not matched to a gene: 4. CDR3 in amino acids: CASSWTSGSGNEQFF. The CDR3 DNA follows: TGCGCCAGCAGCTGGACTAGCGGGAGTGGAAATGAGCAGTTCTTC.

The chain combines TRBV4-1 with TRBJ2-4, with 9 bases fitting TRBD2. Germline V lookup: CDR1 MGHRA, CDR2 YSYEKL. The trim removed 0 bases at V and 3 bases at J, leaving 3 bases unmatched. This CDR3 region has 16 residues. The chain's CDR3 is CASSQDWRGGKNIQYF. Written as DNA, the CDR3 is TGCGCCAGCAGCCAAGATTGGCGGGGGGGCAAAAACATTCAGTACTTC.

As DNA, the CDR3 is TGTGCCAGCAGTTACTACATCCGGGGGGCGGCCAAAAACATTCAGTACTTC. This sequence encodes CASSYYIRGAAKNIQYF. The V and J genes are TRBV6-6 and TRBJ2-7, with D possibly being TRBD2 (7 bases). The J call may be mistaken, given a closer DNA end match to TRBJ2-4. The CDR3 is 17 residues long. From germline, CDR1 is MNHNY and CDR2 SVGAGI (reference sequence).

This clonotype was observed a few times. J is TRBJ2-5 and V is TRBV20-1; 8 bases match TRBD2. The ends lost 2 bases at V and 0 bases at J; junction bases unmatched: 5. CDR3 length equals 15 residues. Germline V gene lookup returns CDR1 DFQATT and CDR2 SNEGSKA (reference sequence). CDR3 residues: CSARRLRGDQETQYF. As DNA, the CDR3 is TGCAGTGCTAGACGTTTGCGGGGGGACCAAGAGACCCAGTACTTC.

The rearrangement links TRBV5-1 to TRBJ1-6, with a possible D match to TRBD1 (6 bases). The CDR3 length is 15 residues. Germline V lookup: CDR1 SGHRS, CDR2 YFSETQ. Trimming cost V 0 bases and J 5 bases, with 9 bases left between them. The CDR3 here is CASSLDGTNNSPLHF. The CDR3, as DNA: TGCGCCAGCAGCTTGGACGGGACAAATAATTCACCCCTCCACTTT. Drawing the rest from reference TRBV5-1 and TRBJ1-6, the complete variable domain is KAGVTQTPRYLIKTRGQQVTLSCSPISGHRSVSWYQQTPGQGLQFLFEYFSETQRNKGNFPGRFSGRQFSNSRSEMNVSTLELGDSALYLCASSLDGTNNSPLHFGNGTRLTVT.

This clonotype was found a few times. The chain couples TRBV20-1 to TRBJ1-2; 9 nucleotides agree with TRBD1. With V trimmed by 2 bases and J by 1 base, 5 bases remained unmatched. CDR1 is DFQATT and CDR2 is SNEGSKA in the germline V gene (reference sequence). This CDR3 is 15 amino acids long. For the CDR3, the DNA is TGCAGTGCTAGAAGGACAGGGGTATTTAACTATGGCTACACCTTC. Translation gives CSARRTGVFNYGYTF.

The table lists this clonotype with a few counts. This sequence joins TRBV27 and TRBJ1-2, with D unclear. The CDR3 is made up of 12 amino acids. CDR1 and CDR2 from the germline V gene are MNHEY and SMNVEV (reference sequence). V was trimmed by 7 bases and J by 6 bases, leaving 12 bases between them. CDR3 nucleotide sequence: TGTGCCAGCAAACGACATGGGGATGGCTACACCTTC. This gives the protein CASKRHGDGYTF.

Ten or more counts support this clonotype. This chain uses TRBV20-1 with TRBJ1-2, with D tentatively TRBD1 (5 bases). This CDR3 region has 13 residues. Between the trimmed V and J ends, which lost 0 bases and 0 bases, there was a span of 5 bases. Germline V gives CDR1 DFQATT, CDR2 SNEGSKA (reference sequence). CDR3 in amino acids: CSARDRANYGYTF. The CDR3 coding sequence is TGCAGTGCTAGAGACAGGGCTAACTATGGCTACACCTTC.

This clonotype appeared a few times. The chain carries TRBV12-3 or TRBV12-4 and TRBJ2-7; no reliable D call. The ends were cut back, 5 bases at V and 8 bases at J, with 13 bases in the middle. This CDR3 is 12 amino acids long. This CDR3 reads CASSPSGRQQYF. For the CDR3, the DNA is TGTGCCAGCAGTCCTAGTGGTAGGCAGCAGTACTTC.

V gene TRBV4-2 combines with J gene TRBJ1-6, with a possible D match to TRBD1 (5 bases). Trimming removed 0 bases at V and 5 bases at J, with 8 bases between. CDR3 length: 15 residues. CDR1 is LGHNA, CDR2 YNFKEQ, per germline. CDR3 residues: CASSQEGRNNSPLHF. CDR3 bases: TGTGCCAGCAGCCAAGAGGGACGGAATAATTCACCCCTCCACTTT.

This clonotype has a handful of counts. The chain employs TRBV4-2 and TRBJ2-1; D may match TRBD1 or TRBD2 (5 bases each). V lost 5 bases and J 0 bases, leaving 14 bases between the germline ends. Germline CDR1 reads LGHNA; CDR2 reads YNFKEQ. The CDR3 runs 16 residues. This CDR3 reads CASSISGQSSYNEQFF. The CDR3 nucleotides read TGTGCCAGCAGCATCTCGGGGCAGAGCTCCTACAATGAGCAGTTCTTC.

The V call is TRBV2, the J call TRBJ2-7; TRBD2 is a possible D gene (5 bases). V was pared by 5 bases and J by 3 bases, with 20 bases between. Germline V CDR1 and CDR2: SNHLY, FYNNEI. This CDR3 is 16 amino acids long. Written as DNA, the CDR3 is TGTGCCAGCAGTCTGTCCGGTCGGGGAGAGGTCTACGAGCAGTACTTC. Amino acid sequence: CASSLSGRGEVYEQYF.

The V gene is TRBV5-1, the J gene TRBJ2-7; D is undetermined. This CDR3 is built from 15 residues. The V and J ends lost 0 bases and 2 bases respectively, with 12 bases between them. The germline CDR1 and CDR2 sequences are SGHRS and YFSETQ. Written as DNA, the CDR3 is TGCGCCAGCAGCTTGGAAGGGAACTATCCCTACGAGCAGTACTTC. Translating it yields CASSLEGNYPYEQYF.

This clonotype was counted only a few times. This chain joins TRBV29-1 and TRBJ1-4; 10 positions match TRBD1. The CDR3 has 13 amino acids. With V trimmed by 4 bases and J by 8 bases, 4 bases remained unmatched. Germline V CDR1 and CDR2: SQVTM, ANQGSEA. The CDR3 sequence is CSVGWGQGEKLFF. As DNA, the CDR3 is TGCAGCGTTGGGTGGGGACAGGGGGAAAAACTGTTTTTT.

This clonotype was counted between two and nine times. The CDR3 sequence: CSANGLRTDNSPLHF. The CDR3 bases are TGCAGTGCTAACGGTTTGAGGACAGACAATTCACCCCTCCACTTT. The V call is TRBV20-1, the J call TRBJ1-6; possibly TRBD1 for D (6 bases). Deletions cut 4 bases from V and 7 bases from J, with 17 bases between. Germline lookup yields CDR1 DFQATT and CDR2 SNEGSKA (reference sequence). This CDR3 is built from 15 residues.

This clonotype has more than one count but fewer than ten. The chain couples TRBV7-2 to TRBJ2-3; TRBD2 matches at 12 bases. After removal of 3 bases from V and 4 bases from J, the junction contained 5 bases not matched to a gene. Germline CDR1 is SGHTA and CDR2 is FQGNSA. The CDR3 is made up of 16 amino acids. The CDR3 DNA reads TGTGCCAGCAGCTTTAATGGACTAGCGGGGCCAGATACGCAGTATTTT. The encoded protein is CASSFNGLAGPDTQYF.

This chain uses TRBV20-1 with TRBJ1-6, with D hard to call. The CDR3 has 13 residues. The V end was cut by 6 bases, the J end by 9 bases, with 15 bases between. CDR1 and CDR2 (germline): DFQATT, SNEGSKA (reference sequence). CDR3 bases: TGCAGTGCGGGCACGCTTCGGGGTTCACCCCTCCACTTT. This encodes CSAGTLRGSPLHF.

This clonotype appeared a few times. The CDR3 sequence: CSVRNRDSRWNTEAFF. The CDR3 DNA reads as TGCAGCGTCAGAAATAGGGACAGCCGATGGAACACTGAAGCTTTCTTT. This chain connects TRBV29-1 to TRBJ1-1, with 7 positions matching TRBD1. This CDR3 spans 16 amino acids. The V and J ends lost 6 bases and 1 base, in that order; junction bases with no gene match: 14. The germline CDR1 and CDR2 sequences are SQVTM and ANQGSEA.

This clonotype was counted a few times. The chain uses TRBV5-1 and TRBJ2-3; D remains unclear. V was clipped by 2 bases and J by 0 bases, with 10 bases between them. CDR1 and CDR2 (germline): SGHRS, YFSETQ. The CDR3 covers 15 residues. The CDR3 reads CASSLQPSSTDTQYF. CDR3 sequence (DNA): TGCGCCAGCAGCTTACAGCCTTCTAGCACAGATACGCAGTATTTT. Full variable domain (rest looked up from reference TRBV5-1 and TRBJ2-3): KAGVTQTPRYLIKTRGQQVTLSCSPISGHRSVSWYQQTPGQGLQFLFEYFSETQRNKGNFPGRFSGRQFSNSRSEMNVSTLELGDSALYLCASSLQPSSTDTQYFGPGTRLTVL.

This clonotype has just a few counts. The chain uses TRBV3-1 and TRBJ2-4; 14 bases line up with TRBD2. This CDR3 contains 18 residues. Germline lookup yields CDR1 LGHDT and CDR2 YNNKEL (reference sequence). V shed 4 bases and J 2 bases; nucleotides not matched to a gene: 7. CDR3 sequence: CASSRVGLAGGSKNIQYF. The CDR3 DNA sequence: TGTGCCAGCAGCCGCGTCGGACTAGCGGGGGGTTCCAAAAACATTCAGTACTTC.

CDR3 sequence: CASSSGNIKNIQYF. CDR3 coding DNA: TGTGCCAGCAGCTCCGGAAATATCAAAAACATTCAGTACTTC. The chain couples TRBV5-6 to TRBJ2-4; D remains ambiguous. The CDR3 totals 14 residues. V lost 3 bases to trimming and J lost 3 bases, with 10 bases between them. Germline V gene data show CDR1 as SGHDT and CDR2 as YYEEEE.

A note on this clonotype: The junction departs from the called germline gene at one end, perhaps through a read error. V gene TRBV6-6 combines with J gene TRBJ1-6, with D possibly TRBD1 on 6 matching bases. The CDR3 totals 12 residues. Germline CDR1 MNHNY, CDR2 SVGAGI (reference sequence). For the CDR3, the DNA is TGTGCCACACAGGGTGGTGATTCACCCCTCAACTTT. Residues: CATQGGDSPLNF.

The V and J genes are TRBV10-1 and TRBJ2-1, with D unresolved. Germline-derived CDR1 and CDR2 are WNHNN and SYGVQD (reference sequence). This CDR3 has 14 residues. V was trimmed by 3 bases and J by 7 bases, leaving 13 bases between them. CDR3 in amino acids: CASSESALRNEQFF. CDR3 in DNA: TGCGCCAGCAGTGAATCCGCCCTAAGGAATGAGCAGTTCTTC.

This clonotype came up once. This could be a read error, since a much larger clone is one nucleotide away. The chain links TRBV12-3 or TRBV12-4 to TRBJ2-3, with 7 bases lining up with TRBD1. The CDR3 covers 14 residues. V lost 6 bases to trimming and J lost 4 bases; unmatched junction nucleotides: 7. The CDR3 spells CASRIDRASDTQYF. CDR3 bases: TGTGCCAGCAGAATCGACAGGGCTTCAGATACGCAGTATTTT.

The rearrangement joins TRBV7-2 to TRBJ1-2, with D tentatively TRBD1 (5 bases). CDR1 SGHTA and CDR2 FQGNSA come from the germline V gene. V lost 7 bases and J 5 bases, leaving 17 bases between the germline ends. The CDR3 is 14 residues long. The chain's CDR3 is CASTPTGTVYGYTF. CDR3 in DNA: TGTGCCAGCACCCCGACGGGGACGGTTTATGGCTACACCTTC. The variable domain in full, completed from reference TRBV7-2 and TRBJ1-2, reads GAGVSQSPSNKVTEKGKDVELRCDPISGHTALYWYRQSLGQGLEFLIYFQGNSAPDKSGLPSDRFSAERTGGSVSTLTIQRTQQEDSAVYLCASTPTGTVYGYTFGSGTRLTVV.

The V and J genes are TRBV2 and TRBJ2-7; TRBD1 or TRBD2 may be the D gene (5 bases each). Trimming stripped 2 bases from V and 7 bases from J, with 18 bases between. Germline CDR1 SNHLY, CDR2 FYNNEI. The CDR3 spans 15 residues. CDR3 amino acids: CASSERWGIYNEQYF. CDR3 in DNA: TGTGCCAGCAGTGAAAGGTGGGGGATATACAATGAGCAGTACTTC.

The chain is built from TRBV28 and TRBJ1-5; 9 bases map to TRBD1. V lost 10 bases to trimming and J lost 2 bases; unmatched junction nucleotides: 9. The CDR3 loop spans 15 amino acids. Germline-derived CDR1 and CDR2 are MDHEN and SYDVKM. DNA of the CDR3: TGTGCCACATCGACAGGGGGAGCAGGCAATCAGCCCCAGCATTTT. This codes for CATSTGGAGNQPQHF.

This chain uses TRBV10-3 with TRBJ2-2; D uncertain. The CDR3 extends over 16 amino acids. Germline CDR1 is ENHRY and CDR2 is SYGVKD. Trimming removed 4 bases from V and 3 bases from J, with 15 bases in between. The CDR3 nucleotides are TGTGCCATCAGTGCCGAGGAGTCCCCACACACCGGGGAGCTGTTTTTT. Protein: CAISAEESPHTGELFF.

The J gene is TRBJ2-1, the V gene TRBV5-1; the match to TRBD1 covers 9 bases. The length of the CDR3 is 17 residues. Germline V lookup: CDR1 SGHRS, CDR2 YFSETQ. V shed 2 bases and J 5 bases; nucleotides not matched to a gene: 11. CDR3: CASSLILPDRGHNEQFF. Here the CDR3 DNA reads TGCGCCAGCAGCTTAATTCTTCCGGACAGGGGACACAATGAGCAGTTCTTC.